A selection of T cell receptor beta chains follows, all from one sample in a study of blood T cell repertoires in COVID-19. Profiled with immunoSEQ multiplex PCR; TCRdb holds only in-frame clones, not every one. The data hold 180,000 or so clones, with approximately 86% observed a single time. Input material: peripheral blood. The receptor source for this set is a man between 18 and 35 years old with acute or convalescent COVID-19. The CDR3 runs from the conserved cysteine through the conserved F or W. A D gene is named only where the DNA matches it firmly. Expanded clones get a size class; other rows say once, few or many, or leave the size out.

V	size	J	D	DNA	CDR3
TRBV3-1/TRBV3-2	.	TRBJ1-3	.	TGTGCCAGCAGCCAAGAGTTCCCCGACGCGGGAGGAAACACCATATATTTT	CASSQEFPDAGGNTIYF
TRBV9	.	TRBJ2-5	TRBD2	TGTGCCAGCACCAGAGGGACTAGCAAGTACTTC	CASTRGTSKYF
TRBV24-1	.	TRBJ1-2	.	TGTGCCACCAGTGAGCTCGGAGGGGAGGGCGGCTATGGCTACACCTTC	CATSELGGEGGYGYTF
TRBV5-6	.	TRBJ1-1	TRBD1	TGTGCCAGCAGCTTGGCGATGGGACAGGGGGCCTCTGAAGCTTTCTTT	CASSLAMGQGASEAFF
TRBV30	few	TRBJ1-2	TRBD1	TGTGCCTGGGGGACAGGGGGCTTTTATGGCTACACCTTC	CAWGTGGFYGYTF
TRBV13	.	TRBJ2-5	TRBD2	TGTGCCAGCAGCTTAAGGGTAGCGGGCTACCAAGAGACCCAGTACTTC	CASSLRVAGYQETQYF
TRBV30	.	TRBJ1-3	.	TGTGCCTGGAGTCGGGGGAACACCATATATTTT	CAWSRGNTIYF
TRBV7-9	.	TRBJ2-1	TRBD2	TGTGCCAGCGAAGCGGGGTTTGAGCAGTTCTTC	CASEAGFEQFF
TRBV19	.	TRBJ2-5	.	TGTGCCAGTAGCCAGGAGGGGCAAGAGACCCAGTACTTC	CASSQEGQETQYF
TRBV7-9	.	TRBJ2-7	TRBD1	TGTGCCAGCAGCTTGGGACAGCAGGGATTTTACGACGAGCAGTACTTC	CASSLGQQGFYDEQYF
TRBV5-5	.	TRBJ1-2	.	TGTGCCAGCAGCTTGTCAGGGTATGAAGGCTACACCTTC	CASSLSGYEGYTF
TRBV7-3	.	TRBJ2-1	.	TGTGCCAGCAGCTTAGATGCGAGGAATGAGCAGTTCTTC	CASSLDARNEQFF
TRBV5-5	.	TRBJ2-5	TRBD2	TGTGCCAGCAGCAACAACCCTAGCGGAGAACAAGAGACCCAGTACTTC	CASSNNPSGEQETQYF